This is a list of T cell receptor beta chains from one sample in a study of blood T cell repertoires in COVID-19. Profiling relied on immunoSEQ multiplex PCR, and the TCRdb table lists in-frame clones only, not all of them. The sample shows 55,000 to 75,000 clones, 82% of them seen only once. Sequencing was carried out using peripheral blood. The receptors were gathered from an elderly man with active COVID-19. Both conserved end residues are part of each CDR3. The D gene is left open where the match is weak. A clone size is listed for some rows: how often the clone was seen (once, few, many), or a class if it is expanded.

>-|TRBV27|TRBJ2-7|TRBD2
TGTGCCAGCAGTTCCCTGGCGGGAGATTCCTACGAGCAGTACTTC
CASSSLAGDSYEQYF
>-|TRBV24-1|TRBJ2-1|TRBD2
TGTGCCACCAGTGACTGGGGAGGGTACAATGAGCAGTTCTTC
CATSDWGGYNEQFF
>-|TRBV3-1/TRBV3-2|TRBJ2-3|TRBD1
TGTGCCAGCAGCCTATCCGGACAGGGATGGGATACGCAGTATTTT
CASSLSGQGWDTQYF
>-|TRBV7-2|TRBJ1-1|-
TGTGCCAGCAGCTTAGTGGGGGCGGGCACTGAAGCTTTCTTT
CASSLVGAGTEAFF
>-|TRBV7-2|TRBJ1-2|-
TGTGCCAGCAGCTTAGTGGCGGAAGCTAACTATGGCTACACCTTC
CASSLVAEANYGYTF
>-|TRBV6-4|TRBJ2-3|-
TGTGCCAGCAGTCGGGAGATTCGGGAAACGCAGTATTTT
CASSREIRETQYF
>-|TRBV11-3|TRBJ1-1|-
TGTGCCAGCAGCTTAGCCCGAGGGACTGAAGCTTTCTTT
CASSLARGTEAFF
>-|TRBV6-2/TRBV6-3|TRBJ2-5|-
TGTGCCAGCAGTCCACAGATGTACCAAGAGACCCAGTACTTC
CASSPQMYQETQYF
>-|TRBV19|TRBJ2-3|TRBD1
TGTGCCTCTGGACAGGGGGGTTCAGATACGCAGTATTTT
CASGQGGSDTQYF
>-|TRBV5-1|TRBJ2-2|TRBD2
TGCGCCAGCAGCCACGGGGGGGCCGGGGAGCTGTTTTTT
CASSHGGAGELFF
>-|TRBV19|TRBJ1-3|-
TGTGCCAGTAGTCAAAGGACAGCTGGAAACACCATATATTTT
CASSQRTAGNTIYF
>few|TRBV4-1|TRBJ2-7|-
TGCGCCAGCAGCTCGGACAGAGACTACGAGCAGTACTTC
CASSSDRDYEQYF
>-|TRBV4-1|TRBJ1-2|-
TGCGCCAGCACTACAGAAGGGGCCCCATATGGCTACACCTTC
CASTTEGAPYGYTF